A single sample gave rise to the 8 T cell receptor beta chains below, sequenced in a study of technical replicates of blood from several donors (dated 2017 in TCRdb). The protocol used for the library was the immunoSEQ multiplex PCR assay. TCRdb limited this immuneACCESS table to in-frame rearrangements with V and J called. A share of clones is missing; checked studies link under half to unresolved V genes, and the rest is unexplained. The sample yields 65,000 to 85,000 clones; roughly 98% were counted once. In total, the top ten clones hold about 0.15% of the sample. Sequencing was performed on T cells isolated from PBMCs. These TCRs come from a human donor in good health.

The chain links TRBV27 to TRBJ2-3; 13 bases align to TRBD2. The CDR3 covers 17 residues. Losses at the gene ends were 5 bases for V and 7 bases for J; bases not matched to a gene: 12. Germline V gives CDR1 MNHEY, CDR2 SMNVEV (reference sequence). The CDR3 DNA sequence: TGTGCCAGCAGTCACGGGACTAGCGGGGACCTCGTGAATACGCAGTATTTT. It yields the protein CASSHGTSGDLVNTQYF.

J is TRBJ2-5 and V is TRBV5-1; 10 bases fit TRBD2. The germline V gene encodes CDR1 SGHRS and CDR2 YFSETQ. The CDR3 runs 15 residues. Trimming cost V 1 base and J 3 bases; bases outside gene matches: 3. This chain's CDR3 is CASSLFGLAEETQYF. DNA of the CDR3: TGCGCCAGCAGCTTGTTCGGACTAGCGGAAGAGACCCAGTACTTC.

This chain joins TRBV6-5 and TRBJ1-5; perhaps TRBD1 as D (5 bases). This CDR3 comprises 14 residues. The V end lost 2 bases, the J end lost 8 bases, and 13 bases lay between the germline ends. Germline V gene data show CDR1 as MNHEY and CDR2 as SVGAGI. As DNA, the CDR3 is TGTGCCAGCAGTTACGGGCAGGGTAGTAAGCCCCAGCATTTT. Protein product: CASSYGQGSKPQHF.

The chain is built from TRBV6-5 and TRBJ2-5; 9 positions agree with TRBD1. There are 15 residues in the CDR3. Germline V gene sequence: CDR1 MNHEY, CDR2 SVGAGI. V was clipped by 6 bases and J by 0 bases; unmatched bases: 5. The DNA for the CDR3 is TGTGCCAGCAGACGAGGGGACAGGGACCAAGAGACCCAGTACTTC. As protein: CASRRGDRDQETQYF.

This chain connects TRBV6-1 to TRBJ2-7; TRBD1 is a possible D gene (5 bases). The V and J ends lost 0 bases and 0 bases respectively, with 9 bases between them. The germline V gene encodes CDR1 MNHNS and CDR2 SASEGT. The CDR3 consists of 15 residues. The CDR3 protein is CASSEALQVSYEQYF. The DNA for the CDR3 is TGTGCCAGCAGTGAAGCGTTACAGGTCTCCTACGAGCAGTACTTC.

The rearrangement links TRBV28 to TRBJ2-7; TRBD1 matches 7 bases. The CDR3 is 12 amino acids. After removal of 8 bases from V and 3 bases from J, the junction contained 4 bases not matched to a gene. Per the germline V gene, CDR1 is MDHEN and CDR2 is SYDVKM. The CDR3 DNA sequence: TGTGCCAGCTGGGACAGCGGCTACGAGCAGTACTTC. Its translation: CASWDSGYEQYF.

CDR3 in amino acids: CASSFTQPAEQYF. The CDR3 DNA sequence: TGTGCCAGCAGCTTTACACAGCCAGCCGAGCAGTACTTC. J is TRBJ2-7 and V is TRBV11-2, with unresolved D. The germline V gene has CDR1 SGHAT and CDR2 FQNNGV. This CDR3 is 13 amino acids long. V shed 3 bases and J shed 6 bases, with 12 bases lying between them. The full variable domain, in which reference TRBV11-2 and TRBJ2-7 provide the parts outside the CDR3, is EAGVAQSPRYKIIEKRQSVAFWCNPISGHATLYWYQQILGQGPKLLIQFQNNGVVDDSQLPKDRFSAERLKGVDSTLKIQPAKLEDSAVYLCASSFTQPAEQYFGPGTRLTVT.

J is TRBJ2-7 and V is TRBV7-9; D unclear. V lost 5 bases, J lost 2 bases, and 13 bases lay in between. This CDR3 spans 14 amino acids. CDR1 and CDR2 (germline): SEHNR, FQNEAQ (reference sequence). This chain's CDR3 is CASSPQREAYEQYF. The CDR3 coding sequence is TGTGCCAGCAGCCCCCAGAGAGAGGCCTACGAGCAGTACTTC.